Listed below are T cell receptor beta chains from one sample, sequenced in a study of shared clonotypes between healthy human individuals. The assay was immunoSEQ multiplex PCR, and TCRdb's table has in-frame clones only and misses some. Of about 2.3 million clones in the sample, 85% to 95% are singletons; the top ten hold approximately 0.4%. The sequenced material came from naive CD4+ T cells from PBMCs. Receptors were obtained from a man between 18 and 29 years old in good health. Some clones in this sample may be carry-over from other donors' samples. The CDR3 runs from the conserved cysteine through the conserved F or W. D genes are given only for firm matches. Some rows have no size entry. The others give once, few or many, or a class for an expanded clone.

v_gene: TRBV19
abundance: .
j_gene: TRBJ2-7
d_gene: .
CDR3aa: CASSTSHSYEQYF
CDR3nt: TGTGCCAGTAGCACATCACACTCCTACGAGCAGTACTTC

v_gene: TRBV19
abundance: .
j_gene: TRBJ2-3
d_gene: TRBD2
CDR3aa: CASSNLAGVSNTQYF
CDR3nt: TGTGCCAGTAGTAACCTAGCGGGAGTATCAAATACGCAGTATTTT

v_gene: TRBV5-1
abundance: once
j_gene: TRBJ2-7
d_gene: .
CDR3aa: CASSATPSYEQYF
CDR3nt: TGCGCCAGCAGCGCGACACCCTCCTACGAGCAGTACTTC

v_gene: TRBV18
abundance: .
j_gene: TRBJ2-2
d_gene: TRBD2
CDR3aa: CASSPPYPAGAGTGELFF
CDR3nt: TGTGCCAGCTCACCACCTTATCCAGCGGGAGCAGGGACCGGGGAGCTGTTTTTT

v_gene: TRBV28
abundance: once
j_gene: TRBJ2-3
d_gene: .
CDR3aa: CASTGPNTDTQYF
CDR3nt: TGTGCCAGCACAGGGCCCAACACAGATACGCAGTATTTT

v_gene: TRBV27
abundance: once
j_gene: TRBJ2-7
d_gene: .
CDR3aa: CASSLSRAGWQYF
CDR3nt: TGTGCCAGCAGTTTATCGAGGGCAGGGTGGCAGTACTTC

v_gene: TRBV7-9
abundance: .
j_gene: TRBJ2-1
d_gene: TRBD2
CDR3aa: CASSFPQAGTYNEQFF
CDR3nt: TGTGCCAGCAGCTTCCCACAAGCGGGGACCTACAATGAGCAGTTCTTC

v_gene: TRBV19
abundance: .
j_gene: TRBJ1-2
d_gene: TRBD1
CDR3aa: CASSILNPGQGMINYGYTF
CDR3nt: TGTGCCAGTAGTATTCTTAACCCGGGACAGGGGATGATTAACTATGGCTACACCTTC

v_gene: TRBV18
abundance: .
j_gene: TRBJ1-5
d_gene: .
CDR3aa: CASSQDRYSNQPQHF
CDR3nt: TGTGCCAGCTCACAAGACAGGTATAGCAATCAGCCCCAGCATTTT

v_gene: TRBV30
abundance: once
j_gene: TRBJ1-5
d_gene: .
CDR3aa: CAWSDSYSNQPQHF
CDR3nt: TGTGCCTGGAGTGACTCATACAGCAATCAGCCCCAGCATTTT

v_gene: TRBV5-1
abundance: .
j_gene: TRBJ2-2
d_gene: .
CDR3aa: CASSSGTNTGELFF
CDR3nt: TGCGCCAGCAGTTCCGGGACCAACACCGGGGAGCTGTTTTTT

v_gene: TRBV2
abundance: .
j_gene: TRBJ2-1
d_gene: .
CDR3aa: CASSANYNEQFF
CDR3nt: TGTGCCAGCAGCGCGAATTACAATGAGCAGTTCTTC

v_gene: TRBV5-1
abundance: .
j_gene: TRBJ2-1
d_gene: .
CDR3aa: CASSGGLARYNEQFF
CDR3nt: TGCGCCAGCAGCGGAGGTCTAGCGCGGTACAATGAGCAGTTCTTC

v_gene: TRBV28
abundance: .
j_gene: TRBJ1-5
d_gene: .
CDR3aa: CASSLGDKEFTQPQHF
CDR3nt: TGTGCCAGCAGTTTGGGGGACAAAGAGTTTACTCAGCCCCAGCATTTT

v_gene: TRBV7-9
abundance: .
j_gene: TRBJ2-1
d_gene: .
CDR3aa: CASRISGYNEQFF
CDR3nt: TGTGCCAGCAGAATTAGCGGTTACAATGAGCAGTTCTTC

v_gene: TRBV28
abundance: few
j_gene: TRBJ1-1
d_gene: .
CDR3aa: CASWENTEAFF
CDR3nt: TGTGCCAGCTGGGAGAACACTGAAGCTTTCTTT

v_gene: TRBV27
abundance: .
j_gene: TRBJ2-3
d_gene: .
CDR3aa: CASRWGRIWTDTQYF
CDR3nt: TGTGCCAGCAGGTGGGGGCGCATCTGGACAGATACGCAGTATTTT

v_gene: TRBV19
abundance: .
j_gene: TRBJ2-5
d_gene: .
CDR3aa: CASSIQVAQETQYF
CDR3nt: TGTGCCAGTAGTATCCAAGTTGCCCAAGAGACCCAGTACTTC

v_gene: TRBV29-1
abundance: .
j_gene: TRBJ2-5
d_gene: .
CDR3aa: CSVGEQETQYF
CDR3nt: TGCAGCGTGGGGGAACAAGAGACCCAGTACTTC

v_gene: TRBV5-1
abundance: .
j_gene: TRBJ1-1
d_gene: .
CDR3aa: CASGTDSSFGEAFF
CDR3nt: TGCGCCAGCGGAACCGACAGCTCGTTTGGAGAAGCTTTCTTT

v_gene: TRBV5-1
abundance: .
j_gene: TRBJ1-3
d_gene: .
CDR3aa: CASSLAGTGNTIYF
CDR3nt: TGCGCCAGCAGCTTGGCCGGGACTGGAAACACCATATATTTT

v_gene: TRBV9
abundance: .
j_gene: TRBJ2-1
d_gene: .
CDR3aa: CASSVGPYEQFF
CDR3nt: TGTGCCAGCAGCGTAGGCCCGTATGAGCAGTTCTTC

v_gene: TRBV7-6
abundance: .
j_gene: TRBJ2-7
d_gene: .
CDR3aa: CASSTKRTGGGSYEQYF
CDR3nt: TGTGCCAGCAGTACGAAACGGACAGGAGGGGGATCCTACGAGCAGTACTTC

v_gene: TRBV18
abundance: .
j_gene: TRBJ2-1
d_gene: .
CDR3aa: CASSPGQRDNEQFF
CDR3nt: TGTGCCAGCTCGCCGGGACAAAGGGACAATGAGCAGTTCTTC

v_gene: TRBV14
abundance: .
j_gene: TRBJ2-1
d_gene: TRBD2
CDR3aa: CASSQGGTSGTYNEQFF
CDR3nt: TGTGCCAGCAGCCAAGGGGGGACTAGCGGAACCTACAATGAGCAGTTCTTC